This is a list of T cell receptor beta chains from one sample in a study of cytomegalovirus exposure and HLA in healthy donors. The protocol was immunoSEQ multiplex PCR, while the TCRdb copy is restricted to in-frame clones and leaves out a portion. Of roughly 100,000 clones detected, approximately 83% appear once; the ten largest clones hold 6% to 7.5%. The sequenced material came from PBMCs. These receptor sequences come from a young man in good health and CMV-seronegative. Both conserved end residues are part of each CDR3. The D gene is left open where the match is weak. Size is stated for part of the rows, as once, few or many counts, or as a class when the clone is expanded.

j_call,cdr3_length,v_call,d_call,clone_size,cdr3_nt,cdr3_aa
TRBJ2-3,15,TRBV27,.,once,TGTGCCAGCAGTTTCGGCAGGGGAGGCACAGATACGCAGTATTTT,CASSFGRGGTDTQYF
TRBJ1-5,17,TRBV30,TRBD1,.,TGTGCCTGGGGCTACAAGATCCCGGGACAGCTAAATCAGCCCCAGCATTTT,CAWGYKIPGQLNQPQHF
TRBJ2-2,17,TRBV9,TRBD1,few,TGTGCCAGCAGCGTAGCTAGGACAGGGTCGAACACCGGGGAGCTGTTTTTT,CASSVARTGSNTGELFF
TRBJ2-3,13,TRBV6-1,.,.,TGTGCCAGCAGAACGACATCCACAGATACGCAGTATTTT,CASRTTSTDTQYF
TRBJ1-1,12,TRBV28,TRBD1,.,TGTGCCAGCAGTTTAGGGGACAGAGAAGCTTTCTTT,CASSLGDREAFF
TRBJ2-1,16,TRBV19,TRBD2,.,TGTGCCAGTAGTATAGCTCTAGCGGGAGGCTACAATGAGCAGTTCTTC,CASSIALAGGYNEQFF
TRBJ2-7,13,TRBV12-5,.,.,TGTGCTAGTGGTTTTACTGGAGCGTACGAGCAGTACTTC,CASGFTGAYEQYF
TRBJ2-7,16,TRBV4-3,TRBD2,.,TGCGCCAGCAGCCAAGATTCCACTAGCGGGATCTACGAGCAGTACTTC,CASSQDSTSGIYEQYF
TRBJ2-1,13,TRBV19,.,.,TGTGCCAGCGGGGGACCTTCCTACAATGAGCAGTTCTTC,CASGGPSYNEQFF
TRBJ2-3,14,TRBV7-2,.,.,TGTGCCAGCAGCTGGGGGACTAGCACAGATACGCAGTATTTT,CASSWGTSTDTQYF
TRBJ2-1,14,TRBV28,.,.,TGTGCCAGCAGTTTAGTGGACTATCACAATGAGCAGTTCTTC,CASSLVDYHNEQFF
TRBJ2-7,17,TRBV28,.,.,TGTGCCAGCAGCTCCCCCCTCCGGGACTCTCGCCAATACGAGCAGTACTTC,CASSSPLRDSRQYEQYF
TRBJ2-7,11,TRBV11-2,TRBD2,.,TGTGCCAGCTCTAGCGGGGTTATGCAGTACTTC,CASSSGVMQYF
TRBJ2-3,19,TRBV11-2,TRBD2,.,TGTGCCAGCAGCTCCCGGCGGGGTAGCGGGAGGCCTAGCACAGATACGCAGTATTTT,CASSSRRGSGRPSTDTQYF
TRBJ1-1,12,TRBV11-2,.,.,TGTGCCAGCGGTCCGGGGGTCACTGAAGCTTTCTTT,CASGPGVTEAFF
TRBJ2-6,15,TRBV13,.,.,TGTGCCAGCAGCCTCATTAGCTCTGGGGCCAACGTCCTGACTTTC,CASSLISSGANVLTF
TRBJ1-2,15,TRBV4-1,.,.,TGCGCCAGCAGCCAAGAAGGTGCCGGGAACTATGGCTACACCTTC,CASSQEGAGNYGYTF
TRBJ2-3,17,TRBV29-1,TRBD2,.,TGCAGCGTCGGAGCGGGACCAAGAATCACTAGCACAGATACGCAGTATTTT,CSVGAGPRITSTDTQYF
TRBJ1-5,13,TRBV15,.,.,TGTGCCACCAGCAGAGATGGGGGCCAGCCCCAGCATTTT,CATSRDGGQPQHF
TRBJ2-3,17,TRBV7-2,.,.,TGTGCCAGCAGCTTAGGAATTTGGAGCCCAAACACAGATACGCAGTATTTT,CASSLGIWSPNTDTQYF
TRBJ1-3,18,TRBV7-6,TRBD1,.,TGTGCCAGCAGCTTAGTCTCCCGGACAGGGTACTCTGGAAACACCATATATTTT,CASSLVSRTGYSGNTIYF
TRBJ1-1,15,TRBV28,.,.,TGTGCCAGCAGCTCCGGGACACACGAAATAACTGAAGCTTTCTTT,CASSSGTHEITEAFF
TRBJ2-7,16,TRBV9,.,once,TGTGCCAGCAGCGTAACTCGAGAGGCTCTGAACTACGAGCAGTACTTC,CASSVTREALNYEQYF
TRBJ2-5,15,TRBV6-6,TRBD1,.,TGTGCCAGCAAACTGACAGGGGGTGGGGGAGAGACCCAGTACTTC,CASKLTGGGGETQYF
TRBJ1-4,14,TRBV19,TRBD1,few,TGTGCCAGTAGTATGGGGACAGGGCCTGAAAAACTGTTTTTT,CASSMGTGPEKLFF
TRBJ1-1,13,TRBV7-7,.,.,TGTGCCAGCAGCCCCCTCGGGAACACTGAAGCTTTCTTT,CASSPLGNTEAFF
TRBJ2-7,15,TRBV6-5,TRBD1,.,TGTGCCAGCAGTTACGATGGGACAGGTGGACGCGAGCAGTACTTC,CASSYDGTGGREQYF
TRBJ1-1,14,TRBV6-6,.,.,TGTGCCAGCAGTTACAAGGCGGATAACACTGAAGCTTTCTTT,CASSYKADNTEAFF
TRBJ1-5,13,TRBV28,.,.,TGTGCCAGCAGCCCTCGACAGCTCTCCCCCCAGCATTTT,CASSPRQLSPQHF
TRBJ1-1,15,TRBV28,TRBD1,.,TGTGCCAGCAGTTTAGGGGACAGGATCCAAACTGAAGCTTTCTTT,CASSLGDRIQTEAFF
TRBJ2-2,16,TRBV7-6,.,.,TGTGCCAGCAGCTTATCGAGTCACTTGAACACCGGGGAGCTGTTTTTT,CASSLSSHLNTGELFF
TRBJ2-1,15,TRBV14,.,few,TGTGCCAGCAGCCATGATAGCGGTTATATTCCTGAGCAGTTCTTC,CASSHDSGYIPEQFF
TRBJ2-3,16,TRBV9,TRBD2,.,TGTGCCAGCAGCGAGGGACTAGCGGGAGGTTTAGATACGCAGTATTTT,CASSEGLAGGLDTQYF
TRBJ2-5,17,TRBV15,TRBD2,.,TGTGCCACCAGCAGAGCTCCCCCGGGTAGCGGGAAAGAGACCCAGTACTTC,CATSRAPPGSGKETQYF
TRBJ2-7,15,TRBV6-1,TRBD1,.,TGTGCCAGCAGTTCCACCGGGACAGGAGGCTACGAGCAGTACTTC,CASSSTGTGGYEQYF
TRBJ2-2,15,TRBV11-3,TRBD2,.,TGTGCCAGCAGCTCTAGCGGAACGAACACCGGGGAGCTGTTTTTT,CASSSSGTNTGELFF
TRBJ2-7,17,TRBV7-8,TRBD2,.,TGTGCCAGCAGCTGGGACCCTGGACTAGCGGGAGCGGGCGAGCAGTACTTC,CASSWDPGLAGAGEQYF